The TCR beta chain described here comes from a study of blood T cell repertoires in COVID-19 (dated by TCRdb to 2020 to 2021). Broadly, across the study: The collaborator samples originated in the United States, Italy and Spain and spanned the acute and convalescent phases of COVID-19. The material from the prospective study consisted of cDNA or gDNA derived from T cells, B-cell-depleted T cells, or PBMCs. Where available, HLA class I and class II types were obtained from metadata supplied by the sample provider rather than from assay-based typing. Subjects who had been exposed to COVID-19, were actively infected with it, or had recovered from it provided the deeply sampled blood TCRbeta repertoires that made up the dataset. The samples were drawn from two sources: the first 160 participants of the ongoing ImmuneRACE study, and fewer than 1,500 subjects contributed by 6 global collaborators. Nearly every sample came with metadata listing a de-identified subject ID, COVID-19 status, age in years and sex. The repertoires were released in a freely available public database meant as a resource for research on the immune response to SARS-CoV-2.

What the research found in general, with its limitations: How much clinical and demographic metadata was included differed by source and by participant, and the metadata was provided uncurated.

Notes on this clone: Its antigen is still unknown. Per-base qualities were not stored, and no clone one base away is much larger.

Inclusive of the bounding cysteine and phenylalanine, the CDR3 is 12 residues long. Here the CDR3 DNA is all that survives: 36 bases in frame from base 1. As encoded in the germline V gene, CDR1 is MNHEY while CDR2 is SVGAGI. Trimming removed 6 bases from V and 5 bases from J, leaving 9 bases between the germline ends. A second Seattle source provided samples from volunteer blood donors who had recovered from COVID-19. Whole blood was collected in K2EDTA tubes by collaborating institutions according to the institutions' own protocols. Collaborator samples were shipped for TCRbeta analysis as frozen whole blood, isolated PBMCs, or DNA extracted from either sample type. TCRbeta CDR3 regions were amplified from genomic DNA by means of the immunoSEQ Assay, a bias-controlled multiplex PCR. In the original analysis: Nucleated cell counts per sample were estimated from amplification of reference gene primers within the assay. Sequence reads were collapsed and filtered to measure the absolute abundance of every unique TCRbeta CDR3 rearrangement. Productive Simpson clonality was computed per sample as the square root of Simpson's diversity index over productive rearrangements. Not all clones reach the TCRdb copy of this immuneACCESS table, which keeps in-frame sequences only. Checked studies attribute under half of the gap to unresolved V genes and leave the rest unexplained. The V and J calls and clone size come from that table; D and trimming were worked out from the DNA. In this sample the table shows about 260,000 clones, over 80% of which occur a single time. The ten biggest clones cover over 1.2% of the sample.

The sequence links TRBV6-5 to TRBJ2-3; the D gene is perhaps TRBD2, on 6 matching bases. The origin of this receptor is a woman between 40 and 55 years old who had recovered from COVID-19. The sample consisted of peripheral blood. CDR3 sequence: CASRSGGDTQYF. DNA sequence: TGTGCCAGCAGATCCGGGGGAGATACGCAGTATTTT.